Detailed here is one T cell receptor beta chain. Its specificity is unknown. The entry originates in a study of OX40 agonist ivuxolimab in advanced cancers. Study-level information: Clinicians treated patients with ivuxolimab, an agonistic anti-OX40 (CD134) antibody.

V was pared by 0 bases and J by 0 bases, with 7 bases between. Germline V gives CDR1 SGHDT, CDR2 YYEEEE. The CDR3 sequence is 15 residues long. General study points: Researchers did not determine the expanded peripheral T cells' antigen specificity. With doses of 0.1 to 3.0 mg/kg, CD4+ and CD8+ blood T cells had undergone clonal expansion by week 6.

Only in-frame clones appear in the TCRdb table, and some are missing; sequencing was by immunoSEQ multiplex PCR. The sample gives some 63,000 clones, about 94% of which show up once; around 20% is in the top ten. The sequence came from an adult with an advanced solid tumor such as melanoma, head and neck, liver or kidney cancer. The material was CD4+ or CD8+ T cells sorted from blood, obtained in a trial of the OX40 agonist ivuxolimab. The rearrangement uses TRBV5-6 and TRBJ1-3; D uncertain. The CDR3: CASSLGHRSGNTIYF. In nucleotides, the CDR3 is TGTGCCAGCAGCTTGGGGCACCGCTCTGGAAACACCATATATTTT.